Following are 18 T cell receptor beta chains from one sample sequenced in a study of T cell responses to AZD1222 COVID-19 vaccine. Profiled with immunoSEQ multiplex PCR; TCRdb holds only in-frame clones, not every one. This table has about 92,000 clones, 85% to 90% appearing once. The specimen was peripheral blood, collected on day 0 of AZD1222 vaccination. These receptors originate from an adult in good health.

This clone came up once. DNA of the CDR3: TGTGCCAGTGGGACAGACCATAATTCACCCCTCCACTTT. Translating gives CASGTDHNSPLHF. The chain has TRBV6-5 and TRBJ1-6; 7 nucleotides match TRBD1. Germline V lookup: CDR1 MNHEY, CDR2 SVGAGI. This CDR3 is 13 amino acids long. Trimming at V came to 9 bases and at J to 5 bases, leaving 4 bases not matched to a gene.

The chain employs TRBV5-5 and TRBJ2-4, with a tentative D call TRBD1 (6 bases). The V gene lost 4 bases and the J gene lost 9 bases, with 14 bases spanning the gap. The CDR3 consists of 13 residues. Germline CDR1 is SGHKS and CDR2 is YYEKEE (reference sequence). The CDR3 DNA sequence: TGTGCCAGCAGCCGGACAGATTCGAGCATTCAGTACTTC. Protein: CASSRTDSSIQYF.

V usage is TRBV2 and J usage is TRBJ1-1, with D unclear. The CDR3 has 13 residues. V dropped 6 bases and J dropped 1 base, with 9 bases sitting between them. CDR1 is SNHLY and CDR2 is FYNNEI in the germline V gene. The CDR3 DNA sequence: TGTGCCAGCAGGGTTCGACAGAACACTGAAGCTTTCTTT. Translated: CASRVRQNTEAFF. Looking up the rest from reference TRBV2 and TRBJ1-1 gives the full variable domain: EPEVTQTPSHQVTQMGQEVILRCVPISNHLYFYWYRQILGQKVEFLVSFYNNEISEKSEIFDDQFSVERPDGSNFTLKIRSTKLEDSAMYFCASRVRQNTEAFFGQGTRLTVV.

The chain combines TRBV6-5 with TRBJ2-1; 8 bases are a match to TRBD1. The V segment lost 0 bases and the J segment 7 bases; nucleotides outside the gene matches: 8. The CDR3 length is 16 residues. Germline V lookup: CDR1 MNHEY, CDR2 SVGAGI. The CDR3 loop reads CASSYSITGGTNEQFF. For the CDR3, the DNA is TGTGCCAGCAGTTACTCGATTACAGGGGGTACGAATGAGCAGTTCTTC.

About this clone: Other nucleotide sequences in the sample specify the same CDR3. The J gene is TRBJ1-2, the V gene TRBV14; D gene ambiguous. CDR3 size: 14 residues. CDR1 and CDR2 from the germline V gene are SGHDN and FVKESK. V was trimmed by 0 bases and J by 5 bases, leaving 10 bases between them. The CDR3 loop reads CASSQDTKGYGYTF. The CDR3 bases are TGTGCCAGCAGCCAAGATACCAAGGGTTATGGCTACACCTTC.

The rearrangement links TRBV19 to TRBJ1-4, with a possible D match to TRBD1 (6 bases). The CDR3 has 14 amino acids. V lost 3 bases and J 8 bases, leaving 13 bases between the germline ends. Germline V gives CDR1 LNHDA, CDR2 SQIVND (reference sequence). CDR3 coding DNA: TGTGCCAGTAGTATTTTGGACAGTCAAGAAAAACTGTTTTTT. Amino acids: CASSILDSQEKLFF.

The gene calls are TRBV6-5 and TRBJ1-2; 10 bases fit TRBD1. The CDR3 contains 16 residues. With V trimmed by 2 bases and J by 4 bases, 7 bases remained unmatched. The germline V gene encodes CDR1 MNHEY and CDR2 SVGAGI. The CDR3 reads CASSYIRTGGGYGYTF. The DNA of the CDR3 is TGTGCCAGCAGTTACATTCGGACAGGGGGGGGCTATGGCTACACCTTC.

The CDR3 loop reads CASSEAGRGPGNTIYF. Here the CDR3 DNA reads TGTGCCAGCAGTGAAGCGGGGAGGGGCCCTGGAAACACCATATATTTT. This rearrangement joins TRBV6-1 to TRBJ1-3; D possibly corresponds to TRBD1 (5 bases). In germline, CDR1 is MNHNS, CDR2 SASEGT. With 0 bases removed from V and 2 bases from J, the gap between germline ends came to 11 bases. The CDR3 spans 16 residues.

The chain is built from TRBV7-9 and TRBJ2-2; D uncertain. Germline V gene sequence: CDR1 SEHNR, CDR2 FQNEAQ (reference sequence). Trimming took off 6 bases at V and 3 bases at J, with 5 bases between the two ends. This CDR3 contains 12 residues. CDR3 protein: CASRGDTGELFF. In DNA, the CDR3 is TGTGCCAGCAGAGGAGACACCGGGGAGCTGTTTTTT.

The rearrangement uses TRBV10-3 and TRBJ1-1; no clear D gene. Trimming took off 3 bases at V and 0 bases at J, with 5 bases between the two ends. Germline CDR1 and CDR2: ENHRY and SYGVKD. The CDR3 has 13 amino acids. CDR3 bases: TGTGCCATCAGTGACAAAGTGAACACTGAAGCTTTCTTT. Amino acid sequence: CAISDKVNTEAFF.

This clone was seen only a few times. The chain uses TRBV27 and TRBJ1-5; a possible D gene is TRBD1 (5 bases). From germline, CDR1 is MNHEY and CDR2 SMNVEV (reference sequence). The CDR3 consists of 16 residues. V shed 5 bases and J shed 0 bases, with 14 bases lying between them. For the CDR3, the DNA is TGTGCCAGCAGTAAGACAGTCGGCTATAGCAATCAGCCCCAGCATTTT. It yields the protein CASSKTVGYSNQPQHF.

V gene TRBV27 combines with J gene TRBJ2-7; the D gene is possibly TRBD2 (6 bases). There are 14 residues in the CDR3. Germline V lookup: CDR1 MNHEY, CDR2 SMNVEV (reference sequence). Between the trimmed V and J ends, which lost 2 bases and 2 bases, there was a span of 10 bases. The CDR3, as DNA: TGTGCCAGCAGTTTAACGGGAGTACCCTACGAGCAGTACTTC. It codes for CASSLTGVPYEQYF.

This chain connects TRBV27 to TRBJ2-5; 12 positions match TRBD1. This CDR3 spans 14 amino acids. Germline V gene sequence: CDR1 MNHEY, CDR2 SMNVEV (reference sequence). V was clipped by 8 bases and J by 5 bases; unmatched bases: 6. The CDR3 nucleotides are TGTGCCAGCGGTGGGACAGGGGGCGTCGAGACCCAGTACTTC. Its protein product is CASGGTGGVETQYF.

The chain links TRBV4-1 to TRBJ1-2; unclear D gene. This CDR3 has 14 amino acids. The V gene lost 2 bases and the J gene lost 8 bases, with 15 bases spanning the gap. The germline V gene encodes CDR1 MGHRA and CDR2 YSYEKL. DNA for the CDR3: TGCGCCAGCAGCCAATTGGTAATCGTCGGCGGCTACACCTTC. Residues: CASSQLVIVGGYTF.

The chain employs TRBV29-1 and TRBJ2-1, with a weak D call TRBD1 (6 bases). Trimming pared 4 bases from V and 4 bases from J, leaving 14 bases between. The CDR3 sequence is 14 residues long. Germline V gene data show CDR1 as SQVTM and CDR2 as ANQGSEA. This chain's CDR3 is CSVGFRGHYNEQFF. CDR3 sequence (DNA): TGCAGCGTTGGTTTCAGGGGACATTACAATGAGCAGTTCTTC.

The CDR3 here is CASKSALTTRHEQYF. CDR3 DNA: TGTGCCAGTAAATCGGCGTTGACAACTAGGCACGAGCAGTACTTC. The chain uses TRBV19 and TRBJ2-7, with D perhaps matching TRBD2 (5 bases). Trimming removed 7 bases from V and 5 bases from J, with 21 bases in between. This CDR3 spans 15 amino acids. Germline CDR1 reads LNHDA; CDR2 reads SQIVND (reference sequence).

The CDR3 reads CASTPAGGMSGNTIYF. In DNA form, the CDR3 reads TGCGCCAGCACCCCAGCAGGGGGGATGTCTGGAAACACCATATATTTT. V is TRBV10-2 and J is TRBJ1-3; 7 nucleotides align to TRBD1. CDR3 length: 16 residues. CDR1 WSHSY and CDR2 SAAADI come from the germline V gene. Trimming took 7 bases from V and 1 from J; bases not matched to a gene: 10.

The genes are TRBV7-2 and TRBJ2-5; 9 nucleotides match TRBD2. J was trimmed by 4 bases and V by 1 base; bases with no gene match: 7. Germline V gene data show CDR1 as SGHTA and CDR2 as FQGNSA. The CDR3 loop spans 16 amino acids. CDR3 residues: CASSLVAGGPGETQYF. The CDR3 nucleotides are TGTGCCAGCAGCTTAGTGGCGGGGGGGCCCGGAGAGACCCAGTACTTC.